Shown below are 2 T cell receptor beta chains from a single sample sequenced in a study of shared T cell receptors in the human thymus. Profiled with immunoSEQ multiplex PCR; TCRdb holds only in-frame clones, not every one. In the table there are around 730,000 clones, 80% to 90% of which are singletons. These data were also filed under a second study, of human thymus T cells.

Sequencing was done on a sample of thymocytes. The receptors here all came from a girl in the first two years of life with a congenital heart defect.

CDR3 loop: CAIGGSGGITDTQYF. The CDR3 DNA is TGTGCCATCGGTGGTAGCGGGGGGATAACAGATACGCAGTATTTT. V usage is TRBV10-3 and J usage is TRBJ2-3, with TRBD2 matching over 10 bases. The J segment lost 3 bases and the V segment lost 8 bases, leaving 8 bases of the junction unmatched. Germline V gene data show CDR1 as ENHRY and CDR2 as SYGVKD. CDR3 length equals 15 residues.

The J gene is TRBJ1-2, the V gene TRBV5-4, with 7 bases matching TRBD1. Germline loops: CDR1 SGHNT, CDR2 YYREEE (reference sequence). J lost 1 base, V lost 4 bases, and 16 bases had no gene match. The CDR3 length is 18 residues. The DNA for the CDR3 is TGTGCCAGCAGCCTGACGGGACAGCCTGCCGTAATTAACTATGGCTACACCTTC. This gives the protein CASSLTGQPAVINYGYTF.